This entry features one TCR beta chain sequence. Being one base from a much bigger clone, this may be a read error. The investigators amplified TCR beta CDR3 regions from RNA transcripts. The TCR CDR3 first-round RT-PCR relied on the HTBI primer set. TCRdb processed the multiplex PCR reads anew with MiXCR; each CDR3 protein has one entry. The sample lists hundreds of thousands of distinct CDR3 sequences, about 20% occurring once. The CDR3 covers 15 residues. CDR1 is LGHDT, CDR2 YNNKEL, per germline (reference sequence). The data originate from a study of T cells in Graves' hyperthyroidism and ophthalmopathy.

The V call is TRBV3-1, the J call TRBJ1-6; the D gene is possibly TRBD1 (5 bases). The clonotype was recovered from a man in his forties or fifties with Graves' ophthalmopathy. Sequencing was carried out using blood. The CDR3 sequence is CAGSQDSAGGSPLHF. The CDR3 DNA is TGTGCCGGCAGCCAAGACAGCGCGGGGGGATCACCCCTCCACTTT.